The T cell receptor beta chain described here comes from a study of long-term antiretroviral therapy in people with HIV. Broader study findings: Sampling of blood ran from the mid-2000s to the late 2010s, and older ART regimens were possibly in use. Across all time points, the repertoire was dominated by clones that expanded before ART.

Runs used v3.0 of the immunoSEQ assay and were done at survey level. Sequencing was directed toward 40,000-50,000 T-cell genomes in each sample. The method was immunoSEQ multiplex PCR; TCRdb's version includes in-frame clones alone and lacks a portion of them. The data show about 16,000 clones, about 86% seen once. As to this clone: Antigen unknown.

This CDR3 has 15 residues. J gave up 4 bases and V 1 base, and 5 bases lay outside the gene matches. Germline V gene sequence: CDR1 SGHAT, CDR2 FQNNGV. The chain carries TRBV11-2 and TRBJ2-7; 9 bases agree with TRBD1. The origin of this receptor is a man aged 18 to 29 with HIV. The sample consisted of unsorted PBMCs, taken 0.1 years after starting antiretroviral therapy. CDR3 sequence reads: CASSLALQGAYEQYF. The CDR3, as DNA: TGTGCCAGCAGCTTAGCTCTACAGGGGGCGTACGAGCAGTACTTC. Based on the CDR3 plus reference TRBV11-2 and TRBJ2-7, the full variable domain is EAGVAQSPRYKIIEKRQSVAFWCNPISGHATLYWYQQILGQGPKLLIQFQNNGVVDDSQLPKDRFSAERLKGVDSTLKIQPAKLEDSAVYLCASSLALQGAYEQYFGPGTRLTVT.